Included here is one T cell receptor beta chain sequence, with context. This record comes from a study of blood T cell repertoires in COVID-19. At the level of the study: Sites in the United States, Italy and Spain provided acute and convalescent COVID-19 samples. PBMCs, B-cell-depleted T cells, or T cells were the source of the cDNA or gDNA that made up the material.

Seattle-derived patients entered the study during active infection and were followed longitudinally. Trimming cost V 8 bases and J 0 bases; bases outside gene matches: 7. Germline lookup yields CDR1 LGHDT and CDR2 YNNKEL (reference sequence). This CDR3 has 15 amino acids. In the study's own analysis: Amplification from reference gene primers served as the basis for estimated nucleated cell counts. This table comes from immunoSEQ multiplex PCR, and its TCRdb copy is limited to in-frame clones, with some not included. Clone size and V and J calls were adopted from that table, with D and trimming inferred from the DNA. The repertoire consists of under 60,000 clones, with 80% to 85% occurring once and the leading ten covering roughly 10%.

The rearrangement joins TRBV3-1 (or the pseudogene TRBV3-2) to TRBJ2-1, with 7 bases fitting TRBD2. This receptor was taken from a man under 40 with COVID-19, enrolled during active disease. The sample comprised peripheral blood. CDR3 sequence: CASAERGSSYNEQFF. CDR3 coding DNA: TGTGCCAGCGCGGAGCGGGGAAGCTCCTACAATGAGCAGTTCTTC.